This T cell receptor (beta chain) was documented in a study of blood T cell repertoires in COVID-19. On the study more broadly: COVID-19 samples, acute and convalescent, were from the United States, Italy and Spain. PBMCs, B-cell-depleted T cells, or T cells were the source of the cDNA or gDNA that made up the material.

Seattle patients were enrolled during active infection and followed longitudinally. Trimming removed 6 bases from V and 2 bases from J, with 13 bases in between. Germline lookup yields CDR1 SQVTM and CDR2 ANQGSEA. This CDR3 is 13 amino acids long. Assay: immunoSEQ multiplex PCR; the TCRdb copy retains only in-frame clones and omits some. The top ten hold 0.8% to 1% of the sample, which has 450,000 or so clones, 70% to 90% seen once. This clone was seen just once. The specimen sequenced was peripheral blood. The TCR sequence derives from a man in his late teens or twenties with COVID-19, enrolled during active disease. J is TRBJ1-1 and V is TRBV29-1, with a weak D call TRBD1 (6 bases). The CDR3 reads CSVQGLANTEAFF. For the CDR3, the DNA is TGCAGCGTGCAGGGGCTGGCAAACACTGAAGCTTTCTTT.